The entry below gives a single TCR beta chain sequence along with its context. The antigen remains undetermined. A single base is all that separates this from a far larger clone, so a read error is likely. Time point reported: newly diagnosed GD, antithyroid drugs for less than 3 months. PBMC RNA served as the TCR library source. This sample is part of a study of regulatory T cells in long-lasting Graves disease. Overall study results and limits: Persistent disease exhibited a predilection for TRBV28, TRBJ1-2 and TRBJ2-5.

Germline V lookup: CDR1 SGDLS, CDR2 YYNGEE. The CDR3 has 14 amino acids. V dropped 4 bases and J dropped 1 base, with 11 bases sitting between them. Libraries of TCR beta came from iRepertoire HTBI primers plus Arm-PCR of CDR3 regions. TCRdb redid the calling of the multiplex PCR reads with MiXCR, one entry per CDR3 protein. The sample includes about 220,000 distinct CDR3 sequences, roughly 19% of them seen just once. These data are also associated with another study on T cells in Graves' hyperthyroidism and ophthalmopathy. That report adds: The HTBI primer set served for first-round RT-PCR of the TCR CDR3.

The rearrangement links TRBV9 to TRBJ1-1; D is undetermined. This clonotype originated in a woman in her thirties with Graves disease. Sequences were derived from peripheral blood mononuclear cells (PBMCs), sampled at new diagnosis, from a patient treated with antithyroid drugs. Here the CDR3 DNA reads TGTGCCAGCAGCACCCGGGCAGAGAACACTGAAGCTTTCTTT. Translation: CASSTRAENTEAFF.